Below are 4 T cell receptor beta chains sequenced from a single sample in a study of blood T cells in healthy people across ages. With a J-beta primer mix and a sample-barcoded 5' primer, a second PCR ran 7 to 11 cycles. TCRdb ran MiXCR on the 5' RACE reads and lists one entry per CDR3 protein. The sample lists 550,000 to 750,000 distinct CDR3 sequences, around 21% occurring once. Sequencing was done on a sample of blood. The source is a man aged 65-85 years in good health.

This clonotype came up many times. This chain connects TRBV15 to TRBJ2-6; D is unclear. The CDR3 length is 17 residues. In germline, CDR1 is LNHNV, CDR2 YYDKDF (reference sequence). V lost 0 bases and J 1 base, leaving 10 bases between the germline ends. CDR3 region: CATSRDYIASGANVLTF. CDR3 nucleotides: TGTGCCACCAGCAGAGATTATATAGCATCTGGGGCCAACGTCCTGACTTTC.

The chain is built from TRBV5-6 and TRBJ1-2; tentatively, D is TRBD1 (5 bases). The ends were cut back, 4 bases at V and 2 bases at J, with 12 bases in the middle. CDR3 length: 14 amino acids. CDR1 and CDR2 (germline): SGHDT, YYEEEE. The CDR3 sequence is CASSLPTANYGYTF. The CDR3 DNA reads TGTGCCAGCAGCCTCCCGACAGCGAACTATGGCTACACCTTC. The full variable domain, its missing parts supplied by reference TRBV5-6 and TRBJ1-2, is DAGVTQSPTHLIKTRGQQVTLRCSPKSGHDTVSWYQQALGQGPQFIFQYYEEEERQRGNFPDRFSGHQFPNYSSELNVNALLLGDSALYLCASSLPTANYGYTFGSGTRLTVV.

This clonotype was seen more than once but under ten times. This rearrangement joins TRBV25-1 to TRBJ2-4; tentatively, D is TRBD2 (5 bases). The ends were cut back, 3 bases at V and 1 base at J, with 10 bases in the middle. Looked up from germline, CDR1 is MGHDK and CDR2 is SYGVNS. CDR3 length: 15 amino acids. CDR3 region: CASSEREMAKNIQYF. CDR3 nucleotides: TGTGCCAGCAGTGAGAGGGAGATGGCCAAAAACATTCAGTACTTC. Based on the CDR3 plus reference TRBV25-1 and TRBJ2-4, the full variable domain is EADIYQTPRYLVIGTGKKITLECSQTMGHDKMYWYQQDPGMELHLIHYSYGVNSTEKGDLSSESTVSRIRTEHFPLTLESARPSHTSQYLCASSEREMAKNIQYFGAGTRLSVL.

As DNA, the CDR3 is TGTGCCAGCATATACACAGGGGGTACTGAAGCTTTCTTT. Encoded protein: CASIYTGGTEAFF. The J gene is TRBJ1-1, the V gene TRBV6-2 or TRBV6-3, with TRBD1 matching over 8 bases. The CDR3 spans 13 residues. Germline V gene sequence: CDR1 MNHEY, CDR2 SVGEGT. V lost 7 bases, J lost 5 bases, and 6 bases stayed unmatched.